This TCR beta chain was observed in a study of T cell repertoires in cytomegalovirus infection. At the level of the study: Public TCR beta signatures provided an indication of both CMV infection and a matching HLA type. Points from the study as a whole: Cumulated frequencies of public TCR beta families served to identify carriers of CMV plus the relevant HLA. CMV-specific TCR beta clonotypes restricted by HLA-C dominated the ex vivo response.

This clonotype came up a few times. Antigen: not known. In TCRdb, the reads were re-called with MiXCR into one record per CDR3 protein. Of around 740,000 distinct CDR3 sequences in the sample, 35% are singletons; the top ten hold 2.8%. V gave up 0 bases and J gave up 10 bases, with 8 bases separating them. The CDR3 spans 12 residues. CDR1 is SNHLY, CDR2 FYNNEI, per germline. Sample: PBMCs. The rearrangement uses TRBV2 and TRBJ2-3; D remains ambiguous. The clonotype comes from a human donor in good health (CMV status not recorded). Some clones in this sample may be carry-over from other donors' samples. CDR3 coding DNA: TGTGCCAGCAGTGAAGCGGCGGCTCCGCAGTATTTT. Protein product: CASSEAAAPQYF.